This note documents a single T cell receptor (beta chain) sequence. CDR1 is GTSNPN and CDR2 is SVGIG in the germline V gene (reference sequence). The CDR3 is made up of 16 amino acids. V dropped 4 bases and J dropped 7 bases, with 20 bases sitting between them. TCRdb's table, derived via immunoSEQ multiplex PCR, lists solely in-frame clones and lacks some. The table shows 130,000 to 150,000 clones, with more than 70% occurring only once. This sample was taken from a study of blood T cell repertoires in COVID-19. This clonotype was obtained from a human donor in a cohort sampled during active COVID-19. Sequencing input: peripheral blood. The chain has TRBV30 and TRBJ1-6; the D is unclear. DNA for the CDR3: TGTGCCTGGAATCGGGTCGGCCGCGAGATAAATTCACCCCTCCACTTT. The encoded protein is CAWNRVGREINSPLHF. Full variable domain (rest looked up from reference TRBV30 and TRBJ1-6): SQTIHQWPATLVQPVGSPLSLECTVEGTSNPNLYWYRQAAGRGLQLLFYSVGIGQISSEVPQNLSASRPQDRQFILSSKKLLLSDSGFYLCAWNRVGREINSPLHFGNGTRLTVT.